This T cell receptor beta chain was obtained from a study of regulatory T cells in long-lasting Graves disease. Time point noted: newly diagnosed GD, antithyroid drugs for less than 3 months. Extracted PBMC RNA gave rise to the TCR library. In this sample, this clonotype turned up many times. Sequencing libraries for TCR beta were prepared with iRepertoire HTBI primers and Arm-PCR of CDR3 regions. In TCRdb, the multiplex PCR reads were re-called with MiXCR into one record per CDR3 protein. The sample holds 510,000 or so distinct CDR3 sequences, about 11% seen once. V was pared by 6 bases and J by 2 bases, with 15 bases between. The CDR3 runs 15 residues. The same sample was also studied in work on T cells in Graves' hyperthyroidism and ophthalmopathy. That report adds: Diagnoses were made from clinical symptoms, serum measures (thyroxine and TRAb), thyroid ultrasound and orbital computed tomography.

This chain uses TRBV12-3 or TRBV12-4 with TRBJ2-3; a possible D gene is TRBD1 (6 bases). The specimen comprised peripheral blood mononuclear cells (PBMCs), sampled at new diagnosis, from a patient treated with antithyroid drugs. This TCR came from a woman in her 30s with Graves disease. CDR3 amino acids: CASSPGRGITDTQYF. CDR3 sequence (DNA): TGTGCCAGCAGCCCTGGTAGGGGGATCACAGATACGCAGTATTTT.